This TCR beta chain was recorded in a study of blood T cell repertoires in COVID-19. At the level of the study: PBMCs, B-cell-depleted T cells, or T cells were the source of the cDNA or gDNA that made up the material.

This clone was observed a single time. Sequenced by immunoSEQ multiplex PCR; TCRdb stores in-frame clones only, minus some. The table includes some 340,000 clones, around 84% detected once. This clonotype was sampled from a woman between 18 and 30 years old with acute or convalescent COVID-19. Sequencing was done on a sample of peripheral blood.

Here the CDR3 DNA reads TGTGCCAGCAGTCCCTTAGCGGGAGCGGGGGAGACCCAGTACTTC. Its translation is CASSPLAGAGETQYF. The V and J genes are TRBV27 and TRBJ2-5; TRBD2 aligns across 9 bases. The V and J ends lost 5 bases and 5 bases, in that order; junction bases with no gene match: 9. The CDR3 runs 15 residues. Germline CDR1 is MNHEY and CDR2 is SMNVEV (reference sequence).